This T cell receptor (beta chain) comes out of a study of T cell clusters in autoimmune cytopenias. Measured by frequency, this clonotype is medium-sized. Its antigen remains unidentified. Multiplex touch-down PCR amplified TRB using TRB-A and TRB-B pools in one tube. Each CDR3 protein gets one entry in TCRdb, which reprocessed the multiplex PCR reads and gives no DNA. The sample has roughly 6,600 distinct CDR3 sequences; the top ten hold roughly 4.8%. Findings and limits, study-wide: Exclusive TRB clusters were almost three-fold more numerous in healthy donors than in active autoimmune hepatitis.

TRB was amplified from about 260 ng of peripheral blood genomic DNA per sample. These data were also reused for a study on T cell repertoires in aging, cancer and after chemotherapy.

The sample taken for sequencing was peripheral blood. The sequence came from a human donor in good health.

CDR3 in amino acids: CASSYSRAVGEKLFF. The chain combines TRBV6-5 with TRBJ1-4; TCRdb designates TRBD1, a call that cannot be tested without DNA. CDR1 is MNHEY and CDR2 is SVGAGI in the germline V gene. The CDR3 sequence is 15 residues long.